This TCR beta chain comes out of a study of shared clonotypes between healthy human individuals. Clones were sequenced by immunoSEQ multiplex PCR, and TCRdb holds only the in-frame ones, with some missing. The sample has hundreds of thousands of clones, around three quarters seen once. This CDR3 is 14 amino acids long. Germline V gene sequence: CDR1 SGHRS, CDR2 YFSETQ. Trimming took 2 bases from V and 5 from J, leaving 10 bases between them. Sequencing used memory CD4+ T cells sorted from blood. Subset described: CD45RA-negative fraction. This TCR came from a woman aged 25 to 39 in good health. The chain employs TRBV5-1 and TRBJ1-4, with D unclear. The DNA for the CDR3 is TGCGCCAGCAGCTTCCCTGATACCAATGAAAAACTGTTTTTT. Amino acids: CASSFPDTNEKLFF.